This T cell receptor beta chain was captured by sequencing in a study of a mutant IDH1 vaccine in newly diagnosed glioma. Across the whole study: Patients were given eight vaccinations, scheduled in weeks 1, 3, 5, 7, 11, 15, 19 and 23. Most had both radiotherapy and temozolomide beforehand; others had only one. Males made up about 60% and females about 40% of treated patients, whose mean age was approximately 40 years.

This clone was picked up a small number of times. Its antigen is unidentified. The time point denotes: week 11, during vaccination. Each dose of the vaccine consisted of 300 ug of mutant IDH1 20-mer peptide, with topical imiquimod. New IDH1-mutant, ATRX-lost WHO grade 3 or 4 astrocytomas occurred in donors. Using immunoSEQ multiplex PCR, the repertoire was profiled, and TCRdb retains in-frame clones only, with some absent. The sample shows around 25,000 clones, 65% to 85% of them seen only once. The source was PBMCs, collected from a glioma patient whose treatment included an IDH1 peptide vaccine. This receptor was taken from a woman under 30 with glioma.

CDR3 region: CASSSGTGLRNEQFF. CDR3 in DNA: TGTGCCAGCAGCTCCGGGACGGGGCTTCGGAATGAGCAGTTCTTC. The chain combines TRBV11-3 with TRBJ2-1; D may match TRBD1 or TRBD2 (5 bases each). CDR1 is SGHNT, CDR2 YENEEA, per germline. Trimming shortened V by 4 bases and J by 7 bases, and 17 bases separated the two germline ends. The CDR3 runs 15 residues.